Listed below are T cell receptor beta chains from one sample, sequenced in a study of cytomegalovirus exposure and HLA in healthy donors. Only in-frame clones appear in the TCRdb table, and some are missing; sequencing was by immunoSEQ multiplex PCR. The profile shows approximately 130,000 clones, around four fifths of them singletons. The sample was PBMCs. These receptors originate from a boy between 2 and 10 years old in good health and CMV-seronegative. The CDR3 runs from the conserved cysteine through the conserved F or W. D genes are given only for firm matches. Clone size, where shown, is once, few, many, or a class for clones that have expanded.

j_gene: TRBJ1-4
v_gene: TRBV7-6
abundance: -
d_gene: -
CDR3nt: TGTGCCAGCAGCGGAGGGCGGGGTGCAACTAATGAAAAACTGTTTTTT
CDR3aa: CASSGGRGATNEKLFF

j_gene: TRBJ1-1
v_gene: TRBV18
abundance: -
d_gene: -
CDR3nt: TGTGCCAGCTCACCGTTAATGAACACTGAAGCTTTCTTT
CDR3aa: CASSPLMNTEAFF

j_gene: TRBJ2-3
v_gene: TRBV5-4
abundance: -
d_gene: -
CDR3nt: TGTGCCAGCAGCCCCACGGGTTTGTTTGATTCCGGCACAGATACGCAGTATTTT
CDR3aa: CASSPTGLFDSGTDTQYF

j_gene: TRBJ2-2
v_gene: TRBV4-2
abundance: -
d_gene: TRBD1
CDR3nt: TGTGCCAGCAGCCAAGAACGGACAGGGGGCCGCACCGGGGAGCTGTTTTTT
CDR3aa: CASSQERTGGRTGELFF

j_gene: TRBJ1-4
v_gene: TRBV29-1
abundance: once
d_gene: -
CDR3nt: TGCAGCGTTGATCTCAGGGATGGGGAAGATGAAAAACTGTTTTTT
CDR3aa: CSVDLRDGEDEKLFF

j_gene: TRBJ2-1
v_gene: TRBV5-4
abundance: -
d_gene: TRBD2
CDR3nt: TGTGCCAGCAGCTCCGCCGGGACTAGCGGGTCCTACAATGAGCAGTTCTTC
CDR3aa: CASSSAGTSGSYNEQFF

j_gene: TRBJ2-3
v_gene: TRBV7-2
abundance: once
d_gene: -
CDR3nt: TGTGCCAGCAGCTTAGATAGAACCCCTGGAGATACGCAGTATTTT
CDR3aa: CASSLDRTPGDTQYF

j_gene: TRBJ2-5
v_gene: TRBV10-3
abundance: -
d_gene: -
CDR3nt: TGTGCCATCAGTGAACAGGACTACCCCCGGGAGACCCAGTACTTC
CDR3aa: CAISEQDYPRETQYF

j_gene: TRBJ2-7
v_gene: TRBV13
abundance: -
d_gene: -
CDR3nt: TGTGCCAGCAGCTTAGAACAGGGCTACGAGCAGTACTTC
CDR3aa: CASSLEQGYEQYF

j_gene: TRBJ2-7
v_gene: TRBV6-5
abundance: -
d_gene: TRBD1
CDR3nt: TGTGCCAGCGCACAGGGGGCGGGATACGAGCAGTACTTC
CDR3aa: CASAQGAGYEQYF

j_gene: TRBJ2-7
v_gene: TRBV7-2
abundance: -
d_gene: TRBD2
CDR3nt: TGTGCCAGCAGCTTTCGGGGGGCCTACGAGCAGTACTTC
CDR3aa: CASSFRGAYEQYF

j_gene: TRBJ1-2
v_gene: TRBV6-5
abundance: -
d_gene: -
CDR3nt: TGTGCCAGCAGTGAGTACAACCAGGGCCTGGGCTACACCTTC
CDR3aa: CASSEYNQGLGYTF

j_gene: TRBJ1-6
v_gene: TRBV11-2
abundance: -
d_gene: -
CDR3nt: TGTGCCAGCAGTCCCACCTACTTAAATTCACCCCTCCACTTT
CDR3aa: CASSPTYLNSPLHF

j_gene: TRBJ1-6
v_gene: TRBV5-4
abundance: -
d_gene: -
CDR3nt: TGTGCCAGCAGCTTGGTGACGACAGGAACCGGTGGTTCACCCCTCCACTTT
CDR3aa: CASSLVTTGTGGSPLHF

j_gene: TRBJ2-3
v_gene: TRBV9
abundance: -
d_gene: TRBD2
CDR3nt: TGTGCCAGCAGCCCGACTGCGGGGGGGGCGACAGATACGCAGTATTTT
CDR3aa: CASSPTAGGATDTQYF

j_gene: TRBJ2-1
v_gene: TRBV10-1
abundance: -
d_gene: TRBD2
CDR3nt: TGCGCCAGCAGTCATGCGGGAGGGCCTAGGGATGAGCAGTTCTTC
CDR3aa: CASSHAGGPRDEQFF

j_gene: TRBJ1-1
v_gene: TRBV11-2
abundance: -
d_gene: TRBD1
CDR3nt: TGTGCCAGCAGCTTGAGACAGGGGGAGAGCTTCACTGAAGCTTTCTTT
CDR3aa: CASSLRQGESFTEAFF

j_gene: TRBJ1-1
v_gene: TRBV18
abundance: -
d_gene: TRBD1
CDR3nt: TGTGCCAGCTCACCTCAGGATAGGGGGCGTGGAACTGAAGCTTTCTTT
CDR3aa: CASSPQDRGRGTEAFF

j_gene: TRBJ2-2
v_gene: TRBV15
abundance: few
d_gene: -
CDR3nt: TGTGCCACCTCGAAGTCAGGGCTCGCGAACACCGGGGAGCTGTTTTTT
CDR3aa: CATSKSGLANTGELFF

j_gene: TRBJ2-7
v_gene: TRBV27
abundance: -
d_gene: -
CDR3nt: TGTGCCAGCAGTTTAACAGGCTCCTACGAGCAGTACTTC
CDR3aa: CASSLTGSYEQYF

j_gene: TRBJ2-2
v_gene: TRBV30
abundance: -
d_gene: TRBD2
CDR3nt: TGTGCCTGGATAGGACTAGCGGGAAAGAACACCGGGGAGCTGTTTTTT
CDR3aa: CAWIGLAGKNTGELFF

j_gene: TRBJ2-5
v_gene: TRBV25-1
abundance: -
d_gene: -
CDR3nt: TGTGCCAGCAGTGAATTATGGAGGGGGGGCAGAGAGACCCAGTACTTC
CDR3aa: CASSELWRGGRETQYF

j_gene: TRBJ2-3
v_gene: TRBV29-1
abundance: -
d_gene: -
CDR3nt: TGCAGCGTGGGCCCGGGGGGCTTGGGGGCAGATACGCAGTATTTT
CDR3aa: CSVGPGGLGADTQYF

j_gene: TRBJ2-1
v_gene: TRBV5-1
abundance: -
d_gene: -
CDR3nt: TGCGCCAGCAGCTTAACTTCAAAACTTTCCTACAATGAGCAGTTCTTC
CDR3aa: CASSLTSKLSYNEQFF

j_gene: TRBJ1-5
v_gene: TRBV6-6
abundance: few
d_gene: -
CDR3nt: TGTGCCAGCAGTTACGAGGGAGGGTATCAGCCCCAGCATTTT
CDR3aa: CASSYEGGYQPQHF

j_gene: TRBJ1-3
v_gene: TRBV18
abundance: medium-sized
d_gene: TRBD1
CDR3nt: TGTGCCAGCTCACACGGACAGGGAACCTCTGGAAACACCATATATTTT
CDR3aa: CASSHGQGTSGNTIYF

j_gene: TRBJ1-1
v_gene: TRBV6-5
abundance: once
d_gene: -
CDR3nt: TGTGCCAGCAGTTACCTGATTAGGGGGACTGAAGCTTTCTTT
CDR3aa: CASSYLIRGTEAFF

j_gene: TRBJ2-1
v_gene: TRBV7-3
abundance: -
d_gene: -
CDR3nt: TGTGCCAGCAGCTTAAACGGGAATCCTTACAATGAGCAGTTCTTC
CDR3aa: CASSLNGNPYNEQFF

j_gene: TRBJ2-3
v_gene: TRBV7-3
abundance: few
d_gene: TRBD2
CDR3nt: TGTGCCAGCAGCCCCGGACTAGCGGGGGTTACCACAGATACGCAGTATTTT
CDR3aa: CASSPGLAGVTTDTQYF

j_gene: TRBJ1-2
v_gene: TRBV9
abundance: -
d_gene: -
CDR3nt: TGTGCCAGCAGCGTAGTAACAGGGCCTAACTATGGCTACACCTTC
CDR3aa: CASSVVTGPNYGYTF

j_gene: TRBJ1-2
v_gene: TRBV7-2
abundance: few
d_gene: TRBD1
CDR3nt: TGTGCCAGCAGCTTACCGACAGGGGGCGTCGAGGGCTACACCTTC
CDR3aa: CASSLPTGGVEGYTF

j_gene: TRBJ2-3
v_gene: TRBV4-1
abundance: -
d_gene: -
CDR3nt: TGCGCCAGCAGCCCAGGAAGCGGATACTCTAGCACAGATACGCAGTATTTT
CDR3aa: CASSPGSGYSSTDTQYF

j_gene: TRBJ2-7
v_gene: TRBV7-3
abundance: -
d_gene: TRBD1
CDR3nt: TGTGCCAGCAGCCTCTCAGGGGGAGAGCAGTACTTC
CDR3aa: CASSLSGGEQYF

j_gene: TRBJ2-7
v_gene: TRBV5-1
abundance: once
d_gene: -
CDR3nt: TGCGCCAGCAGCGGGGGGGGCCTAGTTACCTCCTACGAGCAGTACTTC
CDR3aa: CASSGGGLVTSYEQYF

j_gene: TRBJ1-1
v_gene: TRBV19
abundance: -
d_gene: -
CDR3nt: TGTGCCAGTAGTATAGATTTAGGGAGGTGGACTGAAGCTTTCTTT
CDR3aa: CASSIDLGRWTEAFF

j_gene: TRBJ2-5
v_gene: TRBV15
abundance: -
d_gene: TRBD2
CDR3nt: TGTGCCACCACCCCACTAGCGGGGATCCAAGAGACCCAGTACTTC
CDR3aa: CATTPLAGIQETQYF

j_gene: TRBJ1-6
v_gene: TRBV10-3
abundance: -
d_gene: -
CDR3nt: TGTGCCATCAGTGAGTCCGCGGCTTATAATTCACCCCTCCACTTT
CDR3aa: CAISESAAYNSPLHF

j_gene: TRBJ1-1
v_gene: TRBV6-6
abundance: few
d_gene: TRBD1
CDR3nt: TGTGCCAGCAGTTCCGACAGGGGAGGCACTGAAGCTTTCTTT
CDR3aa: CASSSDRGGTEAFF

j_gene: TRBJ1-5
v_gene: TRBV27
abundance: -
d_gene: -
CDR3nt: TGTGCCAGCAGTTTAACAGGGAATCAGCCCCAGCATTTT
CDR3aa: CASSLTGNQPQHF

j_gene: TRBJ1-1
v_gene: TRBV7-9
abundance: -
d_gene: -
CDR3nt: TGTGCCAGCAGCCCCCAGGGAGGGTGGGACACTGAAGCTTTCTTT
CDR3aa: CASSPQGGWDTEAFF

j_gene: TRBJ2-2
v_gene: TRBV4-3
abundance: -
d_gene: TRBD1
CDR3nt: TGCGCCAGCAGCCAGATTCTGACAGGGGGCTCGAACACCGGGGAGCTGTTTTTT
CDR3aa: CASSQILTGGSNTGELFF

j_gene: TRBJ1-1
v_gene: TRBV18
abundance: -
d_gene: -
CDR3nt: TGTGCCAGCTCACCGACGGGTTATGGGACTGAAGCTTTCTTT
CDR3aa: CASSPTGYGTEAFF

j_gene: TRBJ2-1
v_gene: TRBV4-2
abundance: -
d_gene: -
CDR3nt: TGTGCCAGCAGCCAACTACGAAACTCCTACAATGAGCAGTTCTTC
CDR3aa: CASSQLRNSYNEQFF

j_gene: TRBJ2-5
v_gene: TRBV6-4
abundance: -
d_gene: TRBD1
CDR3nt: TGTGCCAGCAGCCCCGGACAGGGGGGAGAGACCCAGTACTTC
CDR3aa: CASSPGQGGETQYF

j_gene: TRBJ2-1
v_gene: TRBV10-3
abundance: -
d_gene: TRBD2
CDR3nt: TGTGCCATCAGTGAGTTCGGTCTTCTCCGGGGGGTCAATGAGCAGTTCTTC
CDR3aa: CAISEFGLLRGVNEQFF

j_gene: TRBJ1-1
v_gene: TRBV19
abundance: -
d_gene: -
CDR3nt: TGTGCCAGTAGTATCACAGGGAACACTGAAGCTTTCTTT
CDR3aa: CASSITGNTEAFF

j_gene: TRBJ1-2
v_gene: TRBV5-1
abundance: -
d_gene: TRBD1
CDR3nt: TGCGCCAGCAGCTGGGGACAGGGGGCAGGCTATGGCTACACCTTC
CDR3aa: CASSWGQGAGYGYTF

j_gene: TRBJ2-3
v_gene: TRBV6-1
abundance: -
d_gene: TRBD2
CDR3nt: TGTGCCTCCTTAGCGGGGGGGGGAGATACGCAGTATTTT
CDR3aa: CASLAGGGDTQYF

j_gene: TRBJ2-3
v_gene: TRBV5-4
abundance: -
d_gene: TRBD2
CDR3nt: TGTGCCAGCAGCAGCGGGGGGACTAGCACAGATACGCAGTATTTT
CDR3aa: CASSSGGTSTDTQYF

j_gene: TRBJ2-1
v_gene: TRBV6-5
abundance: -
d_gene: -
CDR3nt: TGTGCCAGCAGTTATGATGAGGAGAGTAATGAGCAGCTCTTC
CDR3aa: CASSYDEESNEQLF

j_gene: TRBJ1-1
v_gene: TRBV6-1
abundance: -
d_gene: -
CDR3nt: TGTGCGAGCTCCGGGACACTGAACACTGAAGCTTTCTTT
CDR3aa: CASSGTLNTEAFF

j_gene: TRBJ2-7
v_gene: TRBV6-4
abundance: few
d_gene: TRBD1
CDR3nt: TGTGCCAGCAGTGGGACAGGGGGCTCCTACGAGCAGTACTTC
CDR3aa: CASSGTGGSYEQYF

j_gene: TRBJ2-3
v_gene: TRBV5-4
abundance: few
d_gene: TRBD1
CDR3nt: TGTGCCAGCAGCTACAGGGGACCCACAGATACGCAGTATTTT
CDR3aa: CASSYRGPTDTQYF

j_gene: TRBJ2-1
v_gene: TRBV9
abundance: -
d_gene: -
CDR3nt: TGTGCCAGCAGACCAGACAGGAGGAATTGGGATGAGCAGTTCTTC
CDR3aa: CASRPDRRNWDEQFF

j_gene: TRBJ2-3
v_gene: TRBV6-4
abundance: -
d_gene: TRBD2
CDR3nt: TGTGCCAGCAGTTTGACTAGCGGGAGTCCTCGGGCGGATACGCAGTATTTT
CDR3aa: CASSLTSGSPRADTQYF

j_gene: TRBJ2-7
v_gene: TRBV30
abundance: medium-sized
d_gene: TRBD1
CDR3nt: TGTGCCTGGGGGTCGACAGGGACGGGGGAGCAGTACTTC
CDR3aa: CAWGSTGTGEQYF

j_gene: TRBJ1-3
v_gene: TRBV30
abundance: -
d_gene: TRBD1
CDR3nt: TGTGCCTGGACCCGGACAGGGAACACCATATATTTT
CDR3aa: CAWTRTGNTIYF

j_gene: TRBJ2-5
v_gene: TRBV2
abundance: -
d_gene: TRBD2
CDR3nt: TGTGCCAGCCGAGCGGGAGCGGAAGAGACCCAGTACTTC
CDR3aa: CASRAGAEETQYF

j_gene: TRBJ2-1
v_gene: TRBV6-4
abundance: once
d_gene: TRBD2
CDR3nt: TGTGCCAGCAGACGGTTGACTAGCGGCTACAATGAGCAGTTCTTC
CDR3aa: CASRRLTSGYNEQFF

j_gene: TRBJ1-4
v_gene: TRBV28
abundance: few
d_gene: -
CDR3nt: TGTGCCACCCGGGGGGGTTATGAAAAACTGTTTTTT
CDR3aa: CATRGGYEKLFF